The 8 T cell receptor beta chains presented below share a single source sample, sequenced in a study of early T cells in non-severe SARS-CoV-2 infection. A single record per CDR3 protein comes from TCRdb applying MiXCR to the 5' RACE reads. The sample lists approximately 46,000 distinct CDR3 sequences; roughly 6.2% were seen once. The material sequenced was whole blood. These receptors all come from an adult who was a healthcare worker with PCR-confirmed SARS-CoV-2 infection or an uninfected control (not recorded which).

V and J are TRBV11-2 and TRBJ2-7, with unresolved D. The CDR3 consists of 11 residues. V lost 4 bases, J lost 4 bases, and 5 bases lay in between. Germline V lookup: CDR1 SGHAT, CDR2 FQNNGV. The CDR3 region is CASSYLYEQYF. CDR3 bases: TGTGCCAGCAGCTATCTATACGAGCAGTACTTC.

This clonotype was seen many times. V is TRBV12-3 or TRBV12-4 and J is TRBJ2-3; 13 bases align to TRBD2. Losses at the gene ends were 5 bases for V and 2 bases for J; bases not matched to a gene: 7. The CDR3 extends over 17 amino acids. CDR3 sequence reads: CASSRRLAGGYTDTQYF. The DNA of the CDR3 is TGTGCCAGCAGTCGAAGACTAGCGGGGGGCTACACAGATACGCAGTATTTT.

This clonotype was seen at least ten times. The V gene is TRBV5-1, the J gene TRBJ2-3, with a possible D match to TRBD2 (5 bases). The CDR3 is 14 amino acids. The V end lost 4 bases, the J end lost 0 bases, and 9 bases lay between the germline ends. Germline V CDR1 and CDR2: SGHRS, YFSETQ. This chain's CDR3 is CASSAGKSTDTQYF. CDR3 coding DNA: TGCGCCAGCAGCGCCGGGAAAAGCACAGATACGCAGTATTTT.

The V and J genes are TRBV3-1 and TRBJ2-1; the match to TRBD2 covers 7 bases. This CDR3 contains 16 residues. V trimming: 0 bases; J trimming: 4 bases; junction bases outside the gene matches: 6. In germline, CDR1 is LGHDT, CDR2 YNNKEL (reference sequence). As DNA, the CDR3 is TGTGCCAGCAGCCAAGATGGGCTAGCGGAGTACAATGAGCAGTTCTTC. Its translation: CASSQDGLAEYNEQFF.

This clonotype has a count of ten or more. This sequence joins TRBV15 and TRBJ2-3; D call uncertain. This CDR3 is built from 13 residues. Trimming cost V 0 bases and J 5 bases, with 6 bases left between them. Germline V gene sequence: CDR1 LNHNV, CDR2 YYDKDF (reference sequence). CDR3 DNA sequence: TGTGCCACCAGCAGAGATTCGGTAGATACGCAGTATTTT. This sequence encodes CATSRDSVDTQYF. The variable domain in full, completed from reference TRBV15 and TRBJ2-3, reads DAMVIQNPRYQVTQFGKPVTLSCSQTLNHNVMYWYQQKSSQAPKLLFHYYDKDFNNEADTPDNFQSRRPNTSFCFLDIRSPGLGDTAMYLCATSRDSVDTQYFGPGTRLTVL.

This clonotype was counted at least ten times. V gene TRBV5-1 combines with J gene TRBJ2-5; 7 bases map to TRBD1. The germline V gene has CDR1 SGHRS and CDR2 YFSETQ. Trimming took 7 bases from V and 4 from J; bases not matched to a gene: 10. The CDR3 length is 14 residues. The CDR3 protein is CASGDTGVRETQYF. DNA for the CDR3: TGCGCCAGCGGAGACACAGGGGTGAGAGAGACCCAGTACTTC. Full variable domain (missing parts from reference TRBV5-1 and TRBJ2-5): KAGVTQTPRYLIKTRGQQVTLSCSPISGHRSVSWYQQTPGQGLQFLFEYFSETQRNKGNFPGRFSGRQFSNSRSEMNVSTLELGDSALYLCASGDTGVRETQYFGPGTRLLVL.

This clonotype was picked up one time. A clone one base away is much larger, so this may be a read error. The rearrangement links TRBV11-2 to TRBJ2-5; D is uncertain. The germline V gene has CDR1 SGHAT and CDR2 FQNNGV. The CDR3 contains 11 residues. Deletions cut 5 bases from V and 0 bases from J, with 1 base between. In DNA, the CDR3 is TGTGCCAGCAGCCACCAAGAGACCCAGTACTTC. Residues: CASSHQETQYF.

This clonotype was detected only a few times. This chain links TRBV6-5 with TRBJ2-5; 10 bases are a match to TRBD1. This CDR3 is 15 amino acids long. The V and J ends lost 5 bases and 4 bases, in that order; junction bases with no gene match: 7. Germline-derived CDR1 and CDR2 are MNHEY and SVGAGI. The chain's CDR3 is CASSLSGTGVETQYF. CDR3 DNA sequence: TGTGCCAGCAGTCTCTCCGGGACAGGGGTAGAGACCCAGTACTTC.